These T cell receptor beta chains were read from a single sample in a study of beta chain features in type 1 diabetes. The data were produced by immunoSEQ multiplex PCR, yet TCRdb's version contains in-frame clones alone and is incomplete. The table lists fewer than 300,000 clones, roughly 20% of them singletons. Sequencing was done on a sample of naive CD4+ T cells from blood. The source is a woman in her forties with type 1 diabetes. Each CDR3 is given with its conserved first and last residue. D genes are given only for firm matches. The size entry is marked missing in some rows and otherwise reads once, few, many or a size class.

few,TRBD1,TRBV5-6,TRBJ1-5,TGTGCCAGCAGCTTGAGGACAGGGATACAGCCCCAGCATTTT,CASSLRTGIQPQHF
few,TRBD2,TRBV4-2,TRBJ2-3,TGTGCCAGCAGCCAGCCCCCGGGACTAGCGGGATCGGATACGCAGTATTTT,CASSQPPGLAGSDTQYF
-,TRBD2,TRBV4-3,TRBJ2-7,TGCGCCAGCAGCCAAGGGGGAGGACTAGCGGGACTCAACGAGCAGTACTTC,CASSQGGGLAGLNEQYF
-,-,TRBV7-9,TRBJ1-1,TGTGCCAGCACCCCACCTCGAGGCAGCGACACTGAAGCTTTCTTT,CASTPPRGSDTEAFF
few,-,TRBV9,TRBJ2-6,TGTGCCAGCACCGGGGCAGGGGGGTCTGGGGCCAACGTCCTGACTTTC,CASTGAGGSGANVLTF
-,-,TRBV5-4,TRBJ1-1,TGTGCCAGCAGCTTGGCGGGGGGGAGCACTGAAGCTTTCTTT,CASSLAGGSTEAFF
few,-,TRBV5-1,TRBJ2-7,TGCGCCAGCAGCTTGGCCCCTAACCCCTACGAGCAGTACTTC,CASSLAPNPYEQYF
-,TRBD1,TRBV18,TRBJ2-1,TGTGCCAGCTCACCGGGACAGAAGAATTACAATGAGCAGTTCTTC,CASSPGQKNYNEQFF
few,TRBD1,TRBV2,TRBJ2-7,TGTGCCAGCGCCCGGGACAGGCCTTTCTACGAGCAGTACTTC,CASARDRPFYEQYF
-,-,TRBV2,TRBJ1-1,TGTGCCAGCAGGGCCACTGAAGCTTTCTTT,CASRATEAFF
few,-,TRBV7-2,TRBJ1-2,TGTGCCAGCAGCTTAGTACCGGACACTGACTATGGCTACACCTTC,CASSLVPDTDYGYTF
-,TRBD1,TRBV6-6,TRBJ1-2,TGTGCCAGCAGCTATACAGGGGGCGGCTATGGCTACACCTTC,CASSYTGGGYGYTF
-,-,TRBV15,TRBJ2-7,TGTGCCACCAGCAGAGATGGGCGCTCCTACGAGCAGTACTTC,CATSRDGRSYEQYF
-,TRBD2,TRBV4-3,TRBJ2-5,TGCGCCAGCAGCCGCGGACTAGCGGGGCAAGAGACCCAGTACTTC,CASSRGLAGQETQYF
-,-,TRBV4-3,TRBJ1-2,TGCGCCAGCAGCCAAACGGCGACAGGACCCCTCTATGGCTACACCTTC,CASSQTATGPLYGYTF
-,-,TRBV9,TRBJ2-1,TGTGCCAGCAGCGTCTCCCCAGGGATGGAGAATGAGCAGTTCTTC,CASSVSPGMENEQFF
once,TRBD2,TRBV15,TRBJ2-3,TGTGCCACCAGCAGACAAGGGAGGGGAGATACGCAGTATTTT,CATSRQGRGDTQYF
-,-,TRBV14,TRBJ2-1,TGTGCCAGCACCCATGCGGGACCGCAGTTCTTC,CASTHAGPQFF
-,-,TRBV29-1,TRBJ1-5,TGCAGCGTTGGAGGGAGGGGCGAGCCCCAGCATTTT,CSVGGRGEPQHF